This entry features one T cell receptor beta chain sequence. Assay: immunoSEQ multiplex PCR; the TCRdb copy retains only in-frame clones and omits some. The table shows hundreds of thousands of clones, with around 82% occurring only once. This specimen comes from a study of blood T cell repertoires in COVID-19. Study-level information: The cDNA or gDNA used as material had been derived from T cells, B-cell-depleted T cells, or PBMCs.

This CDR3 is built from 16 residues. V gave up 2 bases and J gave up 7 bases; unmatched junction bases: 9. The germline CDR1 and CDR2 sequences are SGHRS and YFSETQ. The source is a woman older than 75 with active or convalescent COVID-19. Material for sequencing was peripheral blood. The V and J genes are TRBV5-1 and TRBJ2-1; 10 positions match TRBD2. The CDR3 loop reads CASSFIAGGTGNEQFF. The CDR3 nucleotides are TGCGCCAGCAGCTTCATAGCGGGAGGAACGGGGAATGAGCAGTTCTTC.